The 16 T cell receptor beta chains listed next were all sequenced from one sample in a study of shared clonotypes between healthy human individuals. Method: immunoSEQ multiplex PCR; TCRdb's copy keeps in-frame clones and lacks some. The table shows around 1,100,000 clones, with around three quarters occurring only once. Input material: memory CD4+ T cells from PBMCs. Indicated subset: CD45RA-negative fraction. The receptors were sampled from a man in his late teens or twenties in good health. Some clones in this sample may be carry-over from other donors' samples.

The chain recombines TRBV7-8 with TRBJ2-5, with TRBD1 matching 9 bases. Germline CDR1 reads SGHVS; CDR2 reads FQNEAQ. V lost 3 bases to trimming and J lost 5 bases; unmatched junction nucleotides: 4. The CDR3 extends over 14 amino acids. CDR3 amino acids: CASSLDRGLETQYF. The CDR3, as DNA: TGTGCCAGCAGCTTGGACAGGGGTTTGGAGACCCAGTACTTC.

The rearrangement links TRBV18 to TRBJ1-3; D is possibly TRBD1 (5 bases). Germline lookup yields CDR1 KGHSH and CDR2 LQKENI. The V end lost 8 bases, the J end lost 0 bases, and 17 bases lay between the germline ends. The CDR3 loop spans 16 amino acids. The CDR3 region has the DNA TGTGCCAGCGGAACCGCGGGGGACTTCTCTGGAAACACCATATATTTT. Translated: CASGTAGDFSGNTIYF.

The chain carries TRBV6-1 and TRBJ2-2; D might be TRBD2 (6 bases). Germline assignment: CDR1 MNHNS and CDR2 SASEGT. The CDR3 runs to 14 residues. Deletions cut 6 bases from V and 7 bases from J, with 15 bases between. The CDR3 loop reads CASRSGTGHGELFF. The CDR3 region has the DNA TGTGCCAGCAGGTCCGGGACTGGCCACGGGGAGCTGTTTTTT.

V usage is TRBV5-1 and J usage is TRBJ1-3, with a tentative D call TRBD1 (5 bases). Trimming removed 4 bases at V and 0 bases at J, with 8 bases between. Looked up from germline, CDR1 is SGHRS and CDR2 is YFSETQ. The CDR3 length is 14 residues. The CDR3 here is CASSTGGSGNTIYF. DNA of the CDR3: TGCGCCAGCAGCACTGGGGGCTCTGGAAACACCATATATTTT.

This sequence joins TRBV5-1 and TRBJ1-1; D unclear. Deletions cut 2 bases from V and 1 base from J, with 15 bases between. The CDR3 runs 16 residues. The V gene's germline CDR1 is SGHRS and CDR2 YFSETQ. The CDR3 DNA reads as TGCGCCAGCAGCTTTCGGGTTGACACCACGAACACTGAAGCTTTCTTT. Protein product: CASSFRVDTTNTEAFF.

The gene calls are TRBV2 and TRBJ2-1, with D perhaps TRBD2 (6 bases). V gave up 2 bases and J gave up 0 bases, with 11 bases separating them. The germline V gene encodes CDR1 SNHLY and CDR2 FYNNEI. The CDR3 is made up of 16 amino acids. CDR3 DNA sequence: TGTGCCAGCAGTGAAACTAGCCAGAGCTCCTACAATGAGCAGTTCTTC. It specifies CASSETSQSSYNEQFF.

The chain is built from TRBV20-1 and TRBJ2-7; 7 bases are shared with TRBD2. Germline loops: CDR1 DFQATT, CDR2 SNEGSKA (reference sequence). V shed 8 bases and J 3 bases; nucleotides not matched to a gene: 4. The CDR3 is made up of 11 amino acids. The CDR3, as DNA: TGCAGTATAAAGCGGGACTACGAGCAGTACTTC. It yields the protein CSIKRDYEQYF.

V usage is TRBV6-1 and J usage is TRBJ2-1, with D perhaps matching TRBD2 (6 bases). The germline gives CDR1 MNHNS, CDR2 SASEGT. V was cut by 5 bases and J by 0 bases, with 11 bases left in between. The CDR3 sequence is 15 residues long. The CDR3 sequence is CASSFSGSSYNEQFF. CDR3 DNA sequence: TGTGCCAGCAGTTTTAGCGGTAGCTCCTACAATGAGCAGTTCTTC.

The chain is built from TRBV7-2 and TRBJ2-7; the match to TRBD2 covers 9 bases. The CDR3 extends over 14 amino acids. Germline V gives CDR1 SGHTA, CDR2 FQGNSA. J lost 4 bases, V lost 1 base, and 2 bases had no gene match. CDR3 sequence (DNA): TGTGCCAGCAGCTTAGGCGGGAGGGTATACGAGCAGTACTTC. Encoded protein: CASSLGGRVYEQYF.

In its sample, this clone was seen many times. This rearrangement joins TRBV12-2 to TRBJ2-7; TRBD1 was called by the table and not checked on the DNA. TRBV12-2 is classified as a pseudogene. The CDR3 runs 17 residues. As DNA, the CDR3 is TGTGCAAGTCGCTTAGATCCAGGGACACGCTCGAGGGGCGAGCAGTACTTC. Its protein is CASRLDPGTRSRGEQYF.

CDR3 DNA sequence: TGCGCCAGCAGCCATGATGCGGGCATAGGCAACTACAATGAGCAGTTCTTC. As protein: CASSHDAGIGNYNEQFF. This chain links TRBV4-1 with TRBJ2-1, with D maybe TRBD2 (5 bases). Per germline, CDR1 MGHRA and CDR2 YSYEKL. Trimming cost V 3 bases and J 3 bases, with 18 bases left between them. The CDR3 spans 17 residues.

The chain has TRBV7-9 and TRBJ2-7; no reliable D call. V lost 8 bases to trimming and J lost 4 bases, with 15 bases between them. CDR3 length equals 13 residues. Germline lookup yields CDR1 SEHNR and CDR2 FQNEAQ (reference sequence). Here the CDR3 DNA reads TGTGCCAGCTCTGGCTTGGTCGAATACGAGCAGTACTTC. The encoded protein is CASSGLVEYEQYF.

The chain couples TRBV28 to TRBJ1-5; 7 bases are a match to TRBD1. The CDR3 extends over 15 amino acids. Germline V gives CDR1 MDHEN, CDR2 SYDVKM. Losses at the gene ends were 5 bases for V and 4 bases for J; bases not matched to a gene: 8. The CDR3 here is CASSSGTVNNQPQHF. For the CDR3, the DNA is TGTGCCAGCAGTAGCGGGACAGTAAATAATCAGCCCCAGCATTTT. The full variable domain, with the rest looked up from reference TRBV28 and TRBJ1-5, is DVKVTQSSRYLVKRTGEKVFLECVQDMDHENMFWYRQDPGLGLRLIYFSYDVKMKEKGDIPEGYSVSREKKERFSLILESASTNQTSMYLCASSSGTVNNQPQHFGDGTRLSIL.

As to this clone: Distinct nucleotide sequences in the sample also encode this CDR3. CDR3 DNA sequence: TGTGCCACCCGGGGACAGGGGACCGATACGCAGTATTTT. Translated: CATRGQGTDTQYF. The J gene is TRBJ2-3, the V gene TRBV19; the match to TRBD1 covers 10 bases. This CDR3 region has 13 residues. Unmatched junction bases numbered 7, after V lost 10 bases and J lost 6 bases. CDR1 and CDR2 (germline): LNHDA, SQIVND (reference sequence).

The rearrangement links TRBV6-6 to TRBJ1-4, with a tentative D call TRBD1 (6 bases). The CDR3 has 12 residues. V lost 7 bases and J 8 bases, leaving 11 bases between the germline ends. CDR1 and CDR2 (germline): MNHNY, SVGAGI (reference sequence). CDR3 sequence reads: CASNRGHEKLFF. In nucleotides, the CDR3 is TGTGCCAGCAACCGGGGGCACGAAAAACTGTTTTTT.

The chain couples TRBV10-2 to TRBJ2-1, with TRBD2 matching 9 bases. J lost 7 bases, V lost 2 bases, and 3 bases had no gene match. There are 14 residues in the CDR3. Germline V gene data show CDR1 as WSHSY and CDR2 as SAAADI. The CDR3 spells CASSERLAGNEQFF. The CDR3 DNA reads TGCGCCAGCAGTGAGCGGCTAGCGGGGAATGAGCAGTTCTTC.